Below are 7 T cell receptor beta chains sequenced from a single sample in a study of cytomegalovirus exposure and HLA in healthy donors (dated by TCRdb to about 2017). The protocol used for the library was the immunoSEQ multiplex PCR assay. A mixture of 60 forward primers for TCR Vbeta segments and 13 reverse primers for TCR Jbeta segments was used in the multiplex PCR. Imported from immuneACCESS, the table was reduced by TCRdb to in-frame sequences with V and J called. These copies leave out some clones; in studies compared against another copy, an unresolved V gene accounts for under half, and the cause of the remainder is not known. The sample contains 190,000 or so clones, 75% to 85% of them found a single time. 0.65% to 0.75% of the sample rests with the top ten. Source material: PBMCs. The receptors originated from a boy aged 10-17 years in good health and CMV-seronegative.

The rearrangement links TRBV4-1 to TRBJ2-7; D remains unclear. The germline V and J ends were trimmed by 0 bases and 0 bases, with 9 bases remaining between them. This CDR3 contains 15 residues. Germline-derived CDR1 and CDR2 are MGHRA and YSYEKL. The CDR3 bases are TGCGCCAGCAGCCAAGATTTCCCGGGCTCCTACGAGCAGTACTTC. Translated: CASSQDFPGSYEQYF.

Remarks on this clone: The same CDR3 is also encoded by other DNA sequences in this sample. This sequence joins TRBV30 and TRBJ2-7; no clear D gene. V gave up 1 base and J gave up 2 bases, with 12 bases separating them. This CDR3 comprises 14 residues. The germline V gene has CDR1 GTSNPN and CDR2 SVGIG (reference sequence). The CDR3 protein is CAWSAPLSPYEQYF. CDR3 DNA: TGTGCCTGGAGTGCCCCTCTTAGCCCCTACGAGCAGTACTTC. Drawing the rest from reference TRBV30 and TRBJ2-7, the complete variable domain is SQTIHQWPATLVQPVGSPLSLECTVEGTSNPNLYWYRQAAGRGLQLLFYSVGIGQISSEVPQNLSASRPQDRQFILSSKKLLLSDSGFYLCAWSAPLSPYEQYFGPGTRLTVT.

This clone was found once. CDR3 sequence: CASTTSQGIQYGYTF. Here the CDR3 DNA reads TGTGCCAGCACAACGTCACAGGGGATTCAGTATGGCTACACCTTC. This chain links TRBV6-5 with TRBJ1-2, with 7 bases aligning to TRBD1. The CDR3 consists of 15 residues. The germline V gene encodes CDR1 MNHEY and CDR2 SVGAGI. The ends lost 7 bases at V and 5 bases at J; junction bases unmatched: 13.

This CDR3 reads CASSVGSNQPQHF. DNA of the CDR3: TGTGCCAGCAGCGTAGGCAGTAATCAGCCCCAGCATTTT. The chain carries TRBV9 and TRBJ1-5; no definite D call. Per the germline V gene, CDR1 is SGDLS and CDR2 is YYNGEE. Trimming removed 0 bases from V and 4 bases from J, with 5 bases in between. This CDR3 is built from 13 residues.

The J gene is TRBJ1-1, the V gene TRBV9; D not resolved. Trimming pared 0 bases from V and 8 bases from J, leaving 14 bases between. The CDR3 loop spans 14 amino acids. Germline-derived CDR1 and CDR2 are SGDLS and YYNGEE. The CDR3: CASSVGPEGPEAFF. CDR3 DNA sequence: TGTGCCAGCAGCGTAGGGCCAGAGGGCCCCGAAGCTTTCTTT.

The V call is TRBV9, the J call TRBJ1-1; no definite D call. The CDR3 is 14 amino acids. Per the germline V gene, CDR1 is SGDLS and CDR2 is YYNGEE. V gave up 7 bases and J gave up 0 bases, with 13 bases separating them. CDR3 region: CASGAGSMNTEAFF. The CDR3 DNA is TGTGCCAGCGGCGCGGGATCCATGAACACTGAAGCTTTCTTT.

J is TRBJ1-2 and V is TRBV7-9; the D is unclear. V dropped 0 bases and J dropped 0 bases, with 14 bases sitting between them. This CDR3 is built from 17 residues. The V gene's germline CDR1 is SEHNR and CDR2 FQNEAQ (reference sequence). The CDR3 loop reads CASSLASGIWANYGYTF. The CDR3 nucleotides are TGTGCCAGCAGCTTAGCATCCGGGATATGGGCTAACTATGGCTACACCTTC.